The 20 T cell receptor beta chains reported below all come from one sample, sequenced in a study of OX40 agonist ivuxolimab in advanced cancers. Sequencing was performed with immunoSEQ multiplex PCR; in TCRdb, only in-frame clones are kept and a portion is missing. The repertoire holds tens of thousands of clones, with more than 80% as singletons. The material was CD4+ or CD8+ T cells sorted from blood, obtained in a trial of the OX40 agonist ivuxolimab. The origin of the receptors is an adult with an advanced solid tumor such as melanoma, head and neck, liver or kidney cancer.

This chain uses TRBV7-2 with TRBJ1-3; no clear D gene. The CDR3 covers 14 residues. Trimming pared 0 bases from V and 4 bases from J, leaving 7 bases between. CDR1 and CDR2 from the germline V gene are SGHTA and FQGNSA. CDR3 sequence (DNA): TGTGCCAGCAGCTTAGCGTCCGGGGGAAACACCATATATTTT. Translated: CASSLASGGNTIYF.

The CDR3 protein is CAISERGQGNQPQHF. The CDR3 coding sequence is TGTGCCATCAGTGAGAGAGGACAGGGGAATCAGCCCCAGCATTTT. V usage is TRBV10-3 and J usage is TRBJ1-5, with TRBD1 matching over 9 bases. V shed 2 bases, J shed 4 bases, and the junction held 3 bases outside the gene matches. This CDR3 region has 15 residues. The germline gives CDR1 ENHRY, CDR2 SYGVKD.

This sequence joins TRBV2 and TRBJ2-1; unclear D gene. V was pared by 8 bases and J by 5 bases, with 7 bases between. The CDR3 consists of 11 residues. Germline-derived CDR1 and CDR2 are SNHLY and FYNNEI. CDR3 loop: CASRSDNEQFF. CDR3 DNA: TGTGCCAGCCGCTCAGACAATGAGCAGTTCTTC.

This sequence joins TRBV18 and TRBJ1-5, with TRBD1 identical over 12 bases. Trimming at V came to 4 bases and at J to 7 bases, leaving 2 bases not matched to a gene. The CDR3 sequence is 14 residues long. CDR1 is KGHSH, CDR2 LQKENI, per germline. The DNA of the CDR3 is TGTGCCAGCTCACGGGGACAGGGGGCCCAGCCCCAGCATTTT. Encoded protein: CASSRGQGAQPQHF.

The V call is TRBV4-1, the J call TRBJ1-6; D not certain. Deletions cut 0 bases from V and 0 bases from J, with 15 bases between. CDR3 size: 19 residues. Germline CDR1 reads MGHRA; CDR2 reads YSYEKL. The CDR3 coding sequence is TGCGCCAGCAGCCAAGAACCCGCAGGAGGGAGCTCCTATAATTCACCCCTCCACTTT. It codes for CASSQEPAGGSSYNSPLHF.

The chain employs TRBV11-2 and TRBJ2-1; D is undetermined. Trimming shortened V by 7 bases and J by 0 bases, and 13 bases separated the two germline ends. CDR1 is SGHAT and CDR2 is FQNNGV in the germline V gene. CDR3 length equals 15 residues. The DNA of the CDR3 is TGTGCCAGCAACCCGACATCCCTCTCCTACAATGAGCAGTTCTTC. Translating it yields CASNPTSLSYNEQFF.

J is TRBJ1-5 and V is TRBV7-6, with D possibly TRBD1 on 5 matching bases. The CDR3 consists of 14 residues. Deletions cut 4 bases from V and 2 bases from J, with 9 bases between. Germline CDR1 is SGHVS and CDR2 is FNYEAQ. CDR3 sequence: CASSSGLGNQPQHF. CDR3 DNA sequence: TGTGCCAGCAGCTCGGGACTGGGCAATCAGCCCCAGCATTTT.

The rearrangement links TRBV6-1 to TRBJ2-7; TRBD1 matches 7 bases. This CDR3 contains 15 residues. With 1 base clipped from V and 3 bases from J, the junction kept 6 bases outside the gene matches. CDR1 MNHNS and CDR2 SASEGT come from the germline V gene. CDR3 DNA: TGTGCCAGCAGTGAAGGGACAGGAGGCCACTACGAGCAGTACTTC. Translated, it gives CASSEGTGGHYEQYF.

This chain connects TRBV11-1 to TRBJ2-3, with 8 bases matching TRBD2. The CDR3 has 16 amino acids. Looked up from germline, CDR1 is SGHAT and CDR2 is FQDESV (reference sequence). Trimming cost V 7 bases and J 2 bases; bases outside gene matches: 11. DNA for the CDR3: TGTGCCAGCACCCCGGGTAGCGGGGTCTCCACAGATACGCAGTATTTT. It encodes CASTPGSGVSTDTQYF.

This chain links TRBV29-1 with TRBJ1-2, with D possibly being TRBD1 (5 bases). Looked up from germline, CDR1 is SQVTM and CDR2 is ANQGSEA. The germline V and J ends were trimmed by 4 bases and 1 base, with 10 bases remaining between them. This CDR3 is 13 amino acids long. The DNA of the CDR3 is TGCAGCGTTGGGGGGGTCCTTAACTATGGCTACACCTTC. This codes for CSVGGVLNYGYTF. Looking up the rest from reference TRBV29-1 and TRBJ1-2 gives the full variable domain: SAVISQKPSRDICQRGTSLTIQCQVDSQVTMMFWYRQQPGQSLTLIATANQGSEATYESGFVIDKFPISRPNLTFSTLTVSNMSPEDSSIYLCSVGGVLNYGYTFGSGTRLTVV.

The rearrangement uses TRBV9 and TRBJ2-1; a possible D gene is TRBD1 (6 bases). The CDR3 runs 16 residues. Trimming took 3 bases from V and 0 from J, leaving 13 bases between them. Per the germline V gene, CDR1 is SGDLS and CDR2 is YYNGEE. The CDR3 nucleotides read TGTGCCAGCAGCGAACGAGGGGACACCTCCTACAATGAGCAGTTCTTC. Its translation: CASSERGDTSYNEQFF.

This chain connects TRBV28 to TRBJ2-1; D remains unclear. This CDR3 spans 11 amino acids. CDR1 and CDR2 (germline): MDHEN, SYDVKM. V was trimmed by 5 bases and J by 7 bases, leaving 6 bases between them. The CDR3 is CASSRLNEQFF. The CDR3 nucleotides are TGTGCCAGCAGTAGGTTGAATGAGCAGTTCTTC.

This chain links TRBV6-1 with TRBJ2-5; no definite D call. Germline CDR1 and CDR2: MNHNS and SASEGT. The V and J ends lost 6 bases and 0 bases respectively, with 11 bases between them. CDR3 length: 14 amino acids. The CDR3 bases are TGTGCCAGCAGAGGCACCATGTACCAAGAGACCCAGTACTTC. This sequence encodes CASRGTMYQETQYF.

V and J are TRBV15 and TRBJ2-5; D possibly corresponds to TRBD1 (6 bases). V dropped 7 bases and J dropped 2 bases, with 14 bases sitting between them. Germline CDR1 and CDR2: LNHNV and YYDKDF (reference sequence). The CDR3 sequence is 14 residues long. The CDR3: CATTPGTRQETQYF. CDR3 nucleotides: TGTGCCACCACCCCCGGGACACGTCAAGAGACCCAGTACTTC.

This clone occurred once. The chain uses TRBV7-3 and TRBJ2-3; 8 bases match TRBD2. Germline V gene data show CDR1 as SGHTA and CDR2 as FQGTGA. The V segment lost 6 bases and the J segment 3 bases; nucleotides outside the gene matches: 5. This CDR3 has 14 amino acids. The CDR3 bases are TGTGCCAGCAGTCAGGGACTAGTGACAGATACGCAGTATTTT. Its translation: CASSQGLVTDTQYF.

The rearrangement links TRBV7-3 to TRBJ2-5; D is unresolved. This CDR3 has 13 residues. The V gene lost 1 base and the J gene lost 5 bases, with 8 bases spanning the gap. Looked up from germline, CDR1 is SGHTA and CDR2 is FQGTGA. The CDR3 coding sequence is TGTGCCAGCAGCTTAAAGGTCGGGGAGACCCAGTACTTC. Encoded protein: CASSLKVGETQYF. Complete variable domain (other parts from reference TRBV7-3 and TRBJ2-5): GAGVSQTPSNKVTEKGKYVELRCDPISGHTALYWYRQSLGQGPEFLIYFQGTGAADDSGLPNDRFFAVRPEGSVSTLKIQRTERGDSAVYLCASSLKVGETQYFGPGTRLLVL.

The chain links TRBV14 to TRBJ2-7; TRBD1 might be the D (6 bases). From germline, CDR1 is SGHDN and CDR2 FVKESK. Trimming took off 3 bases at V and 0 bases at J, with 12 bases between the two ends. CDR3 length: 15 residues. CDR3 sequence: CASSHRQESSYEQYF. DNA for the CDR3: TGTGCCAGCAGCCACCGACAGGAGAGCTCCTACGAGCAGTACTTC.

This clone was detected a few times. This chain joins TRBV7-9 and TRBJ1-6, with D possibly TRBD1 on 6 matching bases. V was cut by 5 bases and J by 7 bases, with 21 bases left in between. Germline CDR1 is SEHNR and CDR2 is FQNEAQ (reference sequence). The CDR3 contains 17 residues. The CDR3 sequence: CASSQRSAGAGNSPLHF. The CDR3 nucleotides read TGTGCCAGCAGCCAAAGAAGTGCAGGGGCCGGGAATTCACCCCTCCACTTT.

This clone was seen more than once but under ten times. J is TRBJ2-7 and V is TRBV2; no definite D call. Trimming shortened V by 3 bases and J by 2 bases, and 14 bases separated the two germline ends. Germline CDR1 is SNHLY and CDR2 is FYNNEI. CDR3 length: 15 residues. The CDR3 loop is CASSDWQSSAYEQYF. The CDR3, as DNA: TGTGCCAGCAGTGATTGGCAGAGTAGTGCCTACGAGCAGTACTTC. The whole variable domain, remainder taken from reference TRBV2 and TRBJ2-7, is EPEVTQTPSHQVTQMGQEVILRCVPISNHLYFYWYRQILGQKVEFLVSFYNNEISEKSEIFDDQFSVERPDGSNFTLKIRSTKLEDSAMYFCASSDWQSSAYEQYFGPGTRLTVT.

A single count supports this clone. The rearrangement joins TRBV7-6 to TRBJ2-7, with D possibly TRBD1 on 7 matching bases. Trimming stripped 1 base from V and 6 bases from J, with 19 bases between. This CDR3 has 16 amino acids. Germline V gives CDR1 SGHVS, CDR2 FNYEAQ. CDR3 sequence (DNA): TGTGCCAGCAGCTTAGAAGGGGCAGGGGGAGGTCGCGAGCAGTACTTC. Its translation: CASSLEGAGGGREQYF.